The clone carrying this TCR beta chain was seen only a few times. Its antigen is as yet unknown. TCRdb reprocessed the 5' RACE reads via MiXCR and lists one record per CDR3 protein. The data contain 400,000 to 500,000 distinct CDR3 sequences, approximately 20% of them singletons. This CDR3 has 14 residues. Germline CDR1 reads KGHDR; CDR2 reads SFDVKD. The junction had 9 bases not matched to a gene; V was cut back by 6 bases and J by 8 bases. This sample was included in a study of T-cell memory formation after mild COVID-19. General study results and limits: The appearance of some responding clones in pre-infection memory suggested that cross-reactive memory joined.

V is TRBV24-1 and J is TRBJ1-2; 9 positions match TRBD1. Sequenced: PBMCs or a T cell subset sorted from them (not recorded which). The receptor was isolated from an adult woman who had mild COVID-19 (a few samples of this study predate the infection). Cell type and time point are not known. The CDR3 loop reads CATSPRTGALGYTF. CDR3 nucleotides: TGTGCCACCAGTCCTCGGACAGGGGCCTTGGGCTACACCTTC.